The rows below give T cell receptor beta chains drawn from one sample of a study of cytomegalovirus exposure and HLA in healthy donors. Data came from immunoSEQ multiplex PCR; TCRdb stores just in-frame clones and leaves some out. The profile shows some 120,000 clones, 65% to 80% of them singletons. The material sequenced was PBMCs. The receptor set was obtained from a man aged 30 to 45 in good health and CMV-seronegative. CDR3s leave out the opening cysteine and the closing phenylalanine or tryptophan.

TRBJ2-5	TRBV5-1	ASSSHSGETQY
TRBJ2-2	TRBV29-1	SARPDRDTGELF
TRBJ1-1	TRBV7-9	ASSPGQYLGGAF
TRBJ2-3	TRBV4-1	ASSPPLAGGTATQY
TRBJ2-7	TRBV29-1	SVALGTGDGEQY
TRBJ2-5	TRBV9	ASSEGASGGRETQY
TRBJ2-2	TRBV18	ASSPLSTGELF
TRBJ2-1	TRBV19	ASRGWDTRWDEQF
.	TRBV9	ASSPTGGNYEQY
TRBJ2-7	TRBV5-1	ASSNPTGGAGHEQY
TRBJ1-2	TRBV9	ASSPRDSWWGYT
TRBJ2-3	TRBV18	ASSPRTSGGSGSTDTQY
TRBJ2-7	TRBV19	ASSIGSSYEQY